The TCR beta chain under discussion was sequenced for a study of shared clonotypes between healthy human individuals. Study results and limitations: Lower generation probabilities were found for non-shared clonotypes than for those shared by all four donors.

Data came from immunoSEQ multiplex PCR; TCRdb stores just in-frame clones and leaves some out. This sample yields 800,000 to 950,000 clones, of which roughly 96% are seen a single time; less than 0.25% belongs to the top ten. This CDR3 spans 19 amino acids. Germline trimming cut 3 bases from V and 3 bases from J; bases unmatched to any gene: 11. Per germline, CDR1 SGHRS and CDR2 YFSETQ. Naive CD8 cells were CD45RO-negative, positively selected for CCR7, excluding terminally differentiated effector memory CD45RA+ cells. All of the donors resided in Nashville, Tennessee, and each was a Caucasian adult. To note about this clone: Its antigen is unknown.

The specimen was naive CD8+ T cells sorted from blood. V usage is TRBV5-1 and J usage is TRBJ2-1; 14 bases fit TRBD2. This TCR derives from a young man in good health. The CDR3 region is CASSYTGTSGRGVYNEQFF. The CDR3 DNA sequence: TGCGCCAGCAGCTATACCGGGACTAGCGGGAGAGGGGTCTACAATGAGCAGTTCTTC.